This TCR beta chain comes out of a study of CD8+ T cells in alopecia areata. Overall study: Treated patients were given 5 to 10 mg oral tofacitinib twice daily. Study-wide findings and caveats: Greater clonality was observed in lesional scalp samples, especially alopecia totalis/universalis, versus normal scalp.

Trimming stripped 4 bases from V and 6 bases from J, with 6 bases between. Germline CDR1 reads SNHLY; CDR2 reads FYNNEI. The CDR3 sequence is 12 residues long. Of note for this clone: Its target is unknown.

Treatment denoted: oral pan-JAK inhibitor, 5-10 mg twice daily. The study team obtained lesional scalp punch biopsies and peripheral blood from alopecia areata patients. Sequencing used cDNA as its template, made by extracting RNA and reverse transcribing it. Sequencing was performed with immunoSEQ multiplex PCR; in TCRdb, only in-frame clones are kept and a portion is missing. This table holds 180,000 or so clones, 40% to 65% found once. This sequence was found in a human donor with alopecia areata. Sequencing used CD8+ T cells sorted from blood, obtained at approximately week 51, from a patient treated with tofacitinib. The chain uses TRBV2 and TRBJ1-4; D ambiguous. In DNA, the CDR3 is TGTGCCAGCAGTGGGAGTTATGAAAAACTGTTTTTT. Protein: CASSGSYEKLFF.